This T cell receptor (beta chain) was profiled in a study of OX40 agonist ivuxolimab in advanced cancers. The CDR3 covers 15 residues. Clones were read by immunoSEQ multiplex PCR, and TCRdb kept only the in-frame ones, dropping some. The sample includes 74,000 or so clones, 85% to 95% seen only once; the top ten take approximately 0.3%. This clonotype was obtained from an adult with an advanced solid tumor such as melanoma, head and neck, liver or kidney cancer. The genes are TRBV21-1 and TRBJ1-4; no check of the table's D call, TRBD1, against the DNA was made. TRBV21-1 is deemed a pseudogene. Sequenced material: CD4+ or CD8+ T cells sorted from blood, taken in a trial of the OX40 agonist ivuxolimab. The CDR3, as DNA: TGTGCCAGCAGCAGGGGGACAGGGCGAAATGAGAAACTGTTTTTT. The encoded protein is CASSRGTGRNEKLFF.